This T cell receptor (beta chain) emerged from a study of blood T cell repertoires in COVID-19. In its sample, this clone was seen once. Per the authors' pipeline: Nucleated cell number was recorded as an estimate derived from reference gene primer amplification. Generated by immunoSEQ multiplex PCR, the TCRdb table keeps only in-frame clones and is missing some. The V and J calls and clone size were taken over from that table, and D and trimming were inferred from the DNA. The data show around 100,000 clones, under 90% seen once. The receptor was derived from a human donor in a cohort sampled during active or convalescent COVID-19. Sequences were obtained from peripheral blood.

The CDR3: CASSLATVLGNTIYF. The CDR3 region has the DNA TGTGCCAGCAGCTTGGCGACAGTGCTTGGAAACACCATATATTTT. This chain connects TRBV5-5 to TRBJ1-3; D is possibly TRBD1 (5 bases). The CDR3 consists of 15 residues. The V end was cut by 0 bases, the J end by 3 bases, with 10 bases between. Germline V gene sequence: CDR1 SGHKS, CDR2 YYEKEE (reference sequence).